These 3 T cell receptor beta chains originate from one sample sequenced in a study of T cells after yellow fever vaccination. TCRdb fed the 5' RACE reads into MiXCR, producing one record per CDR3 protein. Altogether a few hundred thousand distinct CDR3 sequences are present, around 3.1% being singletons, with the ten largest covering under 3.5%. The sequences come from CD4+ T cells sorted from PBMCs, collected 10 days after the yellow fever booster vaccination. These receptors were collected from a man between 18 and 29 years old who received the YFV17D yellow fever vaccine.

This clonotype was counted between two and nine times. This chain links TRBV19 with TRBJ1-1; no definite D call. CDR3 size: 12 residues. With 6 bases removed from V and 0 bases from J, the gap between germline ends came to 5 bases. CDR1 and CDR2 (germline): LNHDA, SQIVND (reference sequence). CDR3 DNA: TGTGCCAGTAGGGCAGTGAACACTGAAGCTTTCTTT. Protein sequence: CASRAVNTEAFF.

This clonotype was observed many times. This chain connects TRBV5-1 to TRBJ2-5, with 7 nucleotides matching TRBD1. The trim removed 4 bases at V and 1 base at J, leaving 4 bases unmatched. This CDR3 has 14 residues. Per germline, CDR1 SGHRS and CDR2 YFSETQ. The chain's CDR3 is CASSPGTVQETQYF. The CDR3 coding sequence is TGCGCCAGCAGCCCCGGGACAGTCCAAGAGACCCAGTACTTC.

Only a few counts were recorded for this clonotype. This chain joins TRBV7-8 and TRBJ1-6; D remains unclear. The CDR3 contains 14 residues. The V end lost 2 bases, the J end lost 7 bases, and 9 bases lay between the germline ends. Germline assignment: CDR1 SGHVS and CDR2 FQNEAQ. The CDR3 bases are TGTGCCAGCAGCTTAACGGCTCGGAATTCACCCCTCCACTTT. Translating it yields CASSLTARNSPLHF. Together with reference TRBV7-8 and TRBJ1-6, the CDR3 gives the full variable domain: GAGVSQSPRYKVAKRGQDVALRCDPISGHVSLFWYQQALGQGPEFLTYFQNEAQLDKSGLPSDRFFAERPEGSVSTLKIQRTQQEDSAVYLCASSLTARNSPLHFGNGTRLTVT.